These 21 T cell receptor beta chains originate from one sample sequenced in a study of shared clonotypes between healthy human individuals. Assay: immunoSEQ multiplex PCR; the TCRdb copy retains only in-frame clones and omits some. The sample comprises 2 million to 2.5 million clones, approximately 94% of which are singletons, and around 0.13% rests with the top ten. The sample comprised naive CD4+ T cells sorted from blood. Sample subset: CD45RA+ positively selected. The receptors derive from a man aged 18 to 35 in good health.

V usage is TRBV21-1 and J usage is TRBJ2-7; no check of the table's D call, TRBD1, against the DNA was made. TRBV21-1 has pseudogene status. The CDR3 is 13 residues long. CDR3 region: CASSTQDSYEQYF. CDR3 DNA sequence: TGTGCCAGCAGCACGCAAGACAGCTACGAGCAGTACTTC.

For the CDR3, the DNA is TGCAGCGTTGAGTCTCTGTGGGAGAACACTGAAGCTTTCTTT. This translates into CSVESLWENTEAFF. The chain recombines TRBV29-1 with TRBJ1-1; D remains ambiguous. Germline V lookup: CDR1 SQVTM, CDR2 ANQGSEA. Trimming cost V 3 bases and J 1 base, with 12 bases left between them. This CDR3 region has 14 residues.

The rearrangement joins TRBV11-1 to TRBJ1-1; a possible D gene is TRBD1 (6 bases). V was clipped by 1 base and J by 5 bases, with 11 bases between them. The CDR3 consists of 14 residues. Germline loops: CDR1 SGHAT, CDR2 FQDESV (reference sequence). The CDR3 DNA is TGTGCCAGCAGCTTAGTACCAGGGGTAACTGAAGCTTTCTTT. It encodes CASSLVPGVTEAFF.

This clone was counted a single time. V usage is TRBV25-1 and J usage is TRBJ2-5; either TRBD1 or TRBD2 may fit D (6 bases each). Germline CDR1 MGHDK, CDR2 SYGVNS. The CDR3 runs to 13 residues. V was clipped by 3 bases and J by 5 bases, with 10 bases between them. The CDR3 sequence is CASSDGGRETQYF. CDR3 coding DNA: TGTGCCAGCAGTGACGGGGGCAGGGAGACCCAGTACTTC.

CDR3 coding DNA: TGCGCCAGCAGTGGAGGACAGGGGACCCACAATGAGCAGTTCTTC. Amino acid sequence: CASSGGQGTHNEQFF. The gene calls are TRBV10-1 and TRBJ2-1; 9 nucleotides line up with TRBD1. Germline CDR1 reads WNHNN; CDR2 reads SYGVQD (reference sequence). The CDR3 totals 15 residues. V was pared by 4 bases and J by 5 bases, with 6 bases of the junction left unmatched.

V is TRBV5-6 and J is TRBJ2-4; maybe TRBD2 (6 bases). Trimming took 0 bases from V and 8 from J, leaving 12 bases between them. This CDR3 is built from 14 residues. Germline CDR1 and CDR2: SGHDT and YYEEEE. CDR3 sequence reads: CASSLGGKGDIQYF. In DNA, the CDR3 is TGTGCCAGCAGCTTGGGCGGGAAGGGCGACATTCAGTACTTC. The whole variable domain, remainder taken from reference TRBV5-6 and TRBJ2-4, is DAGVTQSPTHLIKTRGQQVTLRCSPKSGHDTVSWYQQALGQGPQFIFQYYEEEERQRGNFPDRFSGHQFPNYSSELNVNALLLGDSALYLCASSLGGKGDIQYFGAGTRLSVL.

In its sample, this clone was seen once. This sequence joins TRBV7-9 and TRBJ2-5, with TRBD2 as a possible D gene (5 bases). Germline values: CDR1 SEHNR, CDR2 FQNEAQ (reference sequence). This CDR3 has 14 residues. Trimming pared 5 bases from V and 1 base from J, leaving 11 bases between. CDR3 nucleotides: TGTGCCAGCAGCGTCCGGGGTGCCCAAGAGACCCAGTACTTC. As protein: CASSVRGAQETQYF.

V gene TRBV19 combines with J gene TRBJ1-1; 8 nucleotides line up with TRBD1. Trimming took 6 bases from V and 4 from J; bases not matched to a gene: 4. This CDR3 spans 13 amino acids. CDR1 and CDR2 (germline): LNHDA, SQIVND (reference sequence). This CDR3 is CASRDRVGTEAFF. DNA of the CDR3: TGTGCCAGTAGGGACAGGGTTGGCACTGAAGCTTTCTTT.

Here the CDR3 DNA reads TGTGCCAGCAGCCAACAGGGGAACACTGAAGCTTTCTTT. Translation gives CASSQQGNTEAFF. The rearrangement joins TRBV7-3 to TRBJ1-1; possibly TRBD1 for D (6 bases). This CDR3 has 13 amino acids. V was shortened by 5 bases and J by 1 base, with 8 bases between the two germline ends. The germline V gene encodes CDR1 SGHTA and CDR2 FQGTGA.

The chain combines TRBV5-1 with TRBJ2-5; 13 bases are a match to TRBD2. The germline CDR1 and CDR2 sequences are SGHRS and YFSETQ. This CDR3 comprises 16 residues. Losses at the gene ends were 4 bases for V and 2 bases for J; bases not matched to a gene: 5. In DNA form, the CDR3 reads TGCGCCAGCAGCATAGGACTAGCGGGGGTTCAAGAGACCCAGTACTTC. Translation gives CASSIGLAGVQETQYF. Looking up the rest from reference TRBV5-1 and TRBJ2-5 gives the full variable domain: KAGVTQTPRYLIKTRGQQVTLSCSPISGHRSVSWYQQTPGQGLQFLFEYFSETQRNKGNFPGRFSGRQFSNSRSEMNVSTLELGDSALYLCASSIGLAGVQETQYFGPGTRLLVL.

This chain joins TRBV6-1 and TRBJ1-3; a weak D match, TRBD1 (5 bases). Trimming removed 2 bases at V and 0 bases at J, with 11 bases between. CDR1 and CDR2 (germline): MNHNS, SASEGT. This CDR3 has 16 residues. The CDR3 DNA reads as TGTGCCAGCAGTGAACCCCGCAGGGCCTCTGGAAACACCATATATTTT. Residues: CASSEPRRASGNTIYF.

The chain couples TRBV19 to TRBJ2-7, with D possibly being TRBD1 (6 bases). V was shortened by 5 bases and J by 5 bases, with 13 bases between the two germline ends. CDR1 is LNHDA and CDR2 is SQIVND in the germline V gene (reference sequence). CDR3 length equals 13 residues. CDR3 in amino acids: CASSPNRVHEQYF. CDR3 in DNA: TGTGCCAGTAGTCCTAACAGGGTACACGAGCAGTACTTC.

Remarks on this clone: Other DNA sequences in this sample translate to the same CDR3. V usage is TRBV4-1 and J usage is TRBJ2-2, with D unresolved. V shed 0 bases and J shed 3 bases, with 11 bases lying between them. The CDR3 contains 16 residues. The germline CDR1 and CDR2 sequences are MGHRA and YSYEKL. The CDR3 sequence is CASSQDLGSYTGELFF. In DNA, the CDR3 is TGCGCCAGCAGCCAAGATCTAGGCAGCTACACCGGGGAGCTGTTTTTT.

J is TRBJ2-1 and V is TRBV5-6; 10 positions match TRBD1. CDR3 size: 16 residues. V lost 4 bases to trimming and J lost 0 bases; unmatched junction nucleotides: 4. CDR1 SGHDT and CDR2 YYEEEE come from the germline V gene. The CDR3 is CASSADRGFSYNEQFF. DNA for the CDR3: TGTGCCAGCAGCGCGGACAGGGGGTTCTCCTACAATGAGCAGTTCTTC.

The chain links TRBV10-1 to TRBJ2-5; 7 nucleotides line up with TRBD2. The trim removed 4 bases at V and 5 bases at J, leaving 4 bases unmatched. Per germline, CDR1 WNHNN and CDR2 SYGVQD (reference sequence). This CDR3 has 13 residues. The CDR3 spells CASSAAGSETQYF. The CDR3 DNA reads TGCGCCAGCAGTGCAGCGGGATCGGAGACCCAGTACTTC.

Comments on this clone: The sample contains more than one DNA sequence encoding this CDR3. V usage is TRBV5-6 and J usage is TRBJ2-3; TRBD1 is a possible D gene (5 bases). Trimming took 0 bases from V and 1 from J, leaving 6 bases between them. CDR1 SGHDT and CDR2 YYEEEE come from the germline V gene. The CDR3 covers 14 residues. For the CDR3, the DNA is TGTGCCAGCAGCTTGGCCAGGGGCACAGATACGCAGTATTTT. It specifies CASSLARGTDTQYF. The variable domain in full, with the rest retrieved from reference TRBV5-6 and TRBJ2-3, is DAGVTQSPTHLIKTRGQQVTLRCSPKSGHDTVSWYQQALGQGPQFIFQYYEEEERQRGNFPDRFSGHQFPNYSSELNVNALLLGDSALYLCASSLARGTDTQYFGPGTRLTVL.

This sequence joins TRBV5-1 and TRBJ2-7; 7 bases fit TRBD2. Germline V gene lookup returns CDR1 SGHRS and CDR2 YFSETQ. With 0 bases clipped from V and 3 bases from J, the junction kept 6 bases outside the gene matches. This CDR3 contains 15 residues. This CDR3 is CASSLGSSGNYEQYF. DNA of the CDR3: TGCGCCAGCAGCTTGGGGTCTAGCGGTAACTACGAGCAGTACTTC.

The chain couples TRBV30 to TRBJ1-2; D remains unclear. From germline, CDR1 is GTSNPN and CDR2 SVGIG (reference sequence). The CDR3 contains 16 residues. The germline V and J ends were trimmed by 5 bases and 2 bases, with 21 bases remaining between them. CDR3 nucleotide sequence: TGTGCCTGGGTGGAAGGTGGAGCCACCGGCAACTATGGCTACACCTTC. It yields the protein CAWVEGGATGNYGYTF.

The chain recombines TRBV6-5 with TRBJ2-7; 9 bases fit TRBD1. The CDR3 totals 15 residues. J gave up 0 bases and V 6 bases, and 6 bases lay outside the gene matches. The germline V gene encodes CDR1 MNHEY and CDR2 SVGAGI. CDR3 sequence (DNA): TGTGCCAGCAGCAGGGACAGGGTGAACTCCTACGAGCAGTACTTC. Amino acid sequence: CASSRDRVNSYEQYF.

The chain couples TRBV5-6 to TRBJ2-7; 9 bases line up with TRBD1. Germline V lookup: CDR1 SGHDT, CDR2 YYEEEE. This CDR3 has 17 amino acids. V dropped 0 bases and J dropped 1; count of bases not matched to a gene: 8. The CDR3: CASSLGRTGVFSYEQYF. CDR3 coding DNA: TGTGCCAGCAGCTTGGGTCGGACAGGGGTGTTTTCCTACGAGCAGTACTTC.

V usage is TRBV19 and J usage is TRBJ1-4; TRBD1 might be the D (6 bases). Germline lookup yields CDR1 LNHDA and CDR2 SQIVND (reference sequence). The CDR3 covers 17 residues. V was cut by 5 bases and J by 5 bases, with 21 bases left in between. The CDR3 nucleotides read TGTGCCAGTAGTGGGGTGGGGTTACAGGGCTTCAATGAAAAACTGTTTTTT. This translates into CASSGVGLQGFNEKLFF.